There are a few counts of the clone carrying this T cell receptor beta chain. Antigen: not known. The data stem from a study of blood T cells in healthy people across ages. Whole-study findings and limits: Fewer expanded clones and more diversity marked long-lived versus aged donors.

Germline-derived CDR1 and CDR2 are ENHRY and SYGVKD. V lost 6 bases and J lost 2; bases outside the gene matches: 5. The CDR3 is 14 amino acids. Sample-barcoded 5' priming and a J-beta primer mix drove a second PCR of roughly 6 to 12 cycles. TCRdb reprocessed the 5' RACE reads with MiXCR, giving one entry per CDR3 protein. The repertoire includes about 1.5 million distinct CDR3 sequences, 42% of them detected once, and 7.9% sits in the top ten. Sequences were obtained from blood. The gene calls are TRBV10-3 and TRBJ2-7, with 9 bases matching TRBD1. The sequence derives from a woman aged 18-35 years in good health. CDR3 sequence (DNA): TGTGCCATCAGAACAGGGGGCTCCACCTACGAGCAGTACTTC. This codes for CAIRTGGSTYEQYF.